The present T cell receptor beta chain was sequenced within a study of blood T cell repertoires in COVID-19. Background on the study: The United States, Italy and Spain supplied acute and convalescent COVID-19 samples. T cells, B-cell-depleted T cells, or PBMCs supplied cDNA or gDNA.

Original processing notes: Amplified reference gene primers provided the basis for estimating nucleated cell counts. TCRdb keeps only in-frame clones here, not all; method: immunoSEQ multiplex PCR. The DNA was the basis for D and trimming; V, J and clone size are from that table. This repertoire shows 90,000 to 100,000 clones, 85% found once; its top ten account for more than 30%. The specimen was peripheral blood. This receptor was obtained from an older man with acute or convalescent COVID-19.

The DNA of the CDR3 is TGTGCCAGCAGTGTCCATAGCGGGAGCTCCGAGCAGTACTTC. This translates into CASSVHSGSSEQYF. The rearrangement joins TRBV28 to TRBJ2-7; 9 bases match TRBD2. The germline V gene encodes CDR1 MDHEN and CDR2 SYDVKM. The CDR3 length is 14 residues. The V gene end was trimmed by 5 bases and the J gene end by 6 bases; junction bases not matched to a gene: 8.